Following are 9 T cell receptor beta chains from one sample sequenced in a study of post-analysis software for immune sequencing data. Study findings and constraints: Relative to controls, patients had five TRBV segments at higher frequency, with TRBV5-6, TRBV5-1 and TRBV20-1 among these.

Included in the TCR beta cDNA libraries were unique molecular identifiers. TCRdb passed the PCR reads through MiXCR, listing each CDR3 protein once. Among about 430,000 distinct CDR3 sequences, less than 40% were seen once, and the ten largest hold 7.5% to 8.5%. These receptors are not linked to any known antigen. The sample taken for sequencing was blood. These receptors originate from a girl aged 2-15 years with multiple sclerosis.

This clonotype has only one observation. V is TRBV28 and J is TRBJ2-3; TRBD2 matches 8 bases. The V gene end was trimmed by 3 bases and the J gene end by 2 bases; junction bases not matched to a gene: 13. From germline, CDR1 is MDHEN and CDR2 SYDVKM. The CDR3 contains 18 residues. CDR3 sequence: CASSFGVTGLGPTDTQYF. The DNA for the CDR3 is TGTGCCAGCAGTTTTGGTGTTACGGGACTAGGCCCCACAGATACGCAGTATTTT.

The chain's CDR3 is CASSQDSPYEQYF. CDR3 sequence (DNA): TGCGCCAGCAGCCAGGACTCGCCCTACGAGCAGTACTTC. This chain links TRBV5-1 with TRBJ2-7, with D possibly TRBD2 on 5 matching bases. The germline CDR1 and CDR2 sequences are SGHRS and YFSETQ. Trimming left V 4 bases short and J 2 bases short, with 10 bases between. The CDR3 totals 13 residues.

This sequence joins TRBV5-5 and TRBJ1-1; the D gene is possibly TRBD1 (5 bases). The CDR3 runs to 16 residues. Germline loops: CDR1 SGHKS, CDR2 YYEKEE (reference sequence). Trimming stripped 2 bases from V and 4 bases from J, with 18 bases between. The CDR3 here is CASSFERGEAPTEAFF. Here the CDR3 DNA reads TGTGCCAGCAGCTTTGAAAGAGGGGAAGCTCCCACTGAAGCTTTCTTT.

Only a few counts were recorded for this clonotype. V is TRBV7-2 and J is TRBJ1-6; the D gene is possibly TRBD1 (6 bases). CDR3 size: 15 residues. Trimming removed 5 bases at V and 7 bases at J, with 15 bases between. CDR1 is SGHTA, CDR2 FQGNSA, per germline. For the CDR3, the DNA is TGTGCCAGCAGCACGACAGGATTGGAGAATTCACCCCTCCACTTT. Protein: CASSTTGLENSPLHF.

This clonotype was seen a handful of times. The chain recombines TRBV7-2 with TRBJ2-1; D is unclear. V was shortened by 1 base and J by 6 bases, with 16 bases between the two germline ends. CDR3 length: 16 amino acids. From germline, CDR1 is SGHTA and CDR2 FQGNSA. Here the CDR3 reads CASSLGVLGSLNEQFF. In DNA, the CDR3 is TGTGCCAGCAGCTTAGGGGTGCTAGGGTCGCTCAATGAGCAGTTCTTC.

The sample holds a few counts of this clonotype. The gene calls are TRBV5-1 and TRBJ2-7; D may correspond to TRBD1 or TRBD2 (5 bases each). Trimming pared 2 bases from V and 3 bases from J, leaving 15 bases between. Germline CDR1 reads SGHRS; CDR2 reads YFSETQ. This CDR3 has 15 residues. The CDR3 region is CASSFAGDGGYEQYF. DNA for the CDR3: TGCGCCAGCAGCTTTGCCGGGGACGGCGGCTACGAGCAGTACTTC. Complete variable domain (other parts from reference TRBV5-1 and TRBJ2-7): KAGVTQTPRYLIKTRGQQVTLSCSPISGHRSVSWYQQTPGQGLQFLFEYFSETQRNKGNFPGRFSGRQFSNSRSEMNVSTLELGDSALYLCASSFAGDGGYEQYFGPGTRLTVT.

The rearrangement links TRBV27 to TRBJ2-5; no firm D call. The J call may be mistaken, given a closer DNA end match to TRBJ2-7. CDR1 MNHEY and CDR2 SMNVEV come from the germline V gene (reference sequence). This CDR3 is 15 amino acids long. CDR3 sequence reads: CASSLSAGATLEQYF. The CDR3 DNA follows: TGTGCCAGCAGTTTAAGCGCAGGTGCCACTCTCGAGCAGTACTTC.

In this sample, this clonotype turned up a few times. The V call is TRBV29-1, the J call TRBJ1-2; maybe TRBD1 (5 bases). CDR3 size: 12 residues. Germline assignment: CDR1 SQVTM and CDR2 ANQGSEA. Trimming took 6 bases from V and 8 from J, leaving 16 bases between them. As DNA, the CDR3 is TGCAGCGTACGAGGGGCCAGGTTCGGCTACACCTTC. Its translation is CSVRGARFGYTF.

The CDR3 region is CASSKTSDGKETQYF. The CDR3 DNA reads as TGTGCCAGCAGCAAGACATCAGATGGGAAGGAGACCCAGTACTTC. The rearrangement uses TRBV6-2 or TRBV6-3 and TRBJ2-5; D is unresolved. Trimming removed 6 bases at V and 5 bases at J, with 19 bases between. This CDR3 is built from 15 residues. Germline assignment: CDR1 MNHEY and CDR2 SVGEGT.